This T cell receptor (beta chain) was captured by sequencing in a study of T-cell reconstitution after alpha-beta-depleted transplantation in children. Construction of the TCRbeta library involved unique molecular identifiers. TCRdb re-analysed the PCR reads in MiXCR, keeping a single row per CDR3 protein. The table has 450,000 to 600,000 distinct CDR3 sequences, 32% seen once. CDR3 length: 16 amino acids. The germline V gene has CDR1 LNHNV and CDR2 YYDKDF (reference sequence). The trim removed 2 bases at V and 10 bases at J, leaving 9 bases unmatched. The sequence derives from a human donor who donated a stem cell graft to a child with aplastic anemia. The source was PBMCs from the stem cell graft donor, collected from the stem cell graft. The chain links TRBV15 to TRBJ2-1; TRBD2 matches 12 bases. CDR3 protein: CATSRSPSGRGGEQFF. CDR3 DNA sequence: TGTGCCACCAGCAGATCCCCTAGCGGGAGGGGCGGGGAGCAGTTCTTC.